A selection of T cell receptor beta chains follows, all from one sample in a study of CD8 T cells in ankylosing spondylitis. From the 5' RACE reads, TCRdb called clonotypes with MiXCR, one entry per CDR3 protein. The sample lists roughly 240,000 distinct CDR3 sequences, roughly 32% occurring once. Material: blood, either unsorted or a sorted T cell fraction (not recorded which). The receptors were gathered from a male donor with ankylosing spondylitis or in good health (not recorded which). Both conserved end residues are part of each CDR3. A D gene is named only where the DNA matches it firmly. Rows give clone size only sometimes, using once, few, many, or a class for an expanded clone.

V gene	D gene	J gene	clone size	CDR3 protein	CDR3 DNA
TRBV20-1	-	TRBJ2-1	many	CSARDVGESYNEQFF	TGCAGTGCTCGAGATGTGGGGGAGTCCTACAATGAGCAGTTCTTC
TRBV27	TRBD2	TRBJ2-2	-	CASSPRLAGGTRELFF	TGTGCCAGCAGTCCCCGACTAGCGGGGGGAACCAGGGAGCTGTTTTTT
TRBV27	TRBD1	TRBJ2-5	once	CASSERQGRETQYF	TGTGCCAGCAGTGAGAGACAGGGTAGGGAGACCCAGTACTTC
TRBV5-1	-	TRBJ1-1	few	CASSIGRNTEAFF	TGCGCCAGCAGCATCGGCAGGAACACTGAAGCTTTCTTT
TRBV6-6	-	TRBJ2-2	few	CASSPKRGELFF	TGTGCCAGCAGCCCAAAACGGGGGGAGCTGTTTTTT
TRBV5-6	TRBD1	TRBJ2-5	-	CASNRQGLETQYF	TGTGCCAGCAATAGACAGGGGCTAGAGACCCAGTACTTC
TRBV20-1	-	TRBJ1-1	-	CSAREGRLRAVNTEAFF	TGCAGTGCTAGAGAGGGGAGACTCCGGGCAGTAAACACTGAAGCTTTCTTT
TRBV12-3/TRBV12-4	TRBD1	TRBJ2-1	-	CASSLGQGGSYNEQFF	TGTGCCAGCAGTTTGGGACAGGGGGGTAGCTACAATGAGCAGTTCTTC
TRBV7-3	-	TRBJ1-1	-	CAAGGNTEAFF	TGTGCCGCTGGGGGGAACACTGAAGCTTTCTTT
TRBV20-1	-	TRBJ1-6	few	CSAEVGGGPSSYNSPLHF	TGCAGTGCCGAAGTAGGCGGGGGGCCAAGCTCCTATAATTCACCCCTCCACTTT
TRBV5-6	-	TRBJ2-3	few	CASSLWGVDTDTQYF	TGTGCCAGCAGCTTGTGGGGGGTAGATACAGATACGCAGTATTTT
TRBV20-1	TRBD2	TRBJ2-3	many	CSEGGRLTDTQYF	TGCAGTGAGGGCGGGAGACTCACAGATACGCAGTATTTT
TRBV3-1	-	TRBJ2-1	-	CASSQDNRVVFF	TGTGCCAGCAGCCAAGATAACAGGGTGGTGTTCTTC
TRBV6-1	-	TRBJ1-5	-	CASSNPRVSNQPQHF	TGTGCCAGCAGTAATCCCAGGGTCAGCAATCAGCCCCAGCATTTT
TRBV5-1	-	TRBJ1-1	-	CASSLGGVTEAFF	TGCGCCAGCAGCTTGGGGGGCGTCACTGAAGCTTTCTTT
TRBV6-1	-	TRBJ1-4	-	CASSQGTTNEKLFF	TGTGCCAGCAGCCAGGGGACAACTAATGAAAAACTGTTTTTT
TRBV12-3/TRBV12-4	-	TRBJ1-2	few	CASSSIDYGYTF	TGTGCCAGCAGTTCCATAGACTATGGCTACACCTTC
TRBV4-1	TRBD1	TRBJ2-1	once	CASSQSGGYNNEQFF	TGCGCCAGCAGCCAATCAGGGGGCTACAATAATGAGCAGTTCTTC
TRBV7-9	TRBD1	TRBJ1-5	-	CASSPGQGAEPQHF	TGTGCCAGCAGCCCAGGACAGGGGGCAGAGCCCCAGCATTTT
TRBV20-1	-	TRBJ1-2	few	CSAPGISNYGYTF	TGCAGTGCGCCCGGGATCTCTAACTATGGCTACACCTTC
TRBV29-1	TRBD1	TRBJ2-3	-	CSVEHRGVRTDTQYF	TGCAGCGTGGAACACAGGGGAGTCAGGACAGATACGCAGTATTTT
TRBV15	TRBD2	TRBJ2-1	few	CATRGLAGLDEQFF	TGTGCCACCAGGGGACTAGCGGGGTTGGATGAGCAGTTCTTC
TRBV6-1	-	TRBJ1-2	few	CASTVDKANYGYTF	TGTGCCAGCACTGTGGACAAGGCAAACTATGGCTACACCTTC
TRBV20-1	-	TRBJ1-4	-	CSARRQEEKLFF	TGCAGTGCTAGACGGCAGGAGGAAAAACTGTTTTTT
TRBV12-3/TRBV12-4	-	TRBJ2-2	few	CASSYGGELFF	TGTGCCAGCAGTTATGGGGGGGAGCTGTTTTTT
TRBV6-2/TRBV6-3	-	TRBJ1-1	-	CASSPKSLNPEAFF	TGTGCCAGCAGTCCCAAATCTTTGAATCCTGAAGCTTTCTTT
TRBV7-9	-	TRBJ2-2	-	CASSQGLSDTGELFF	TGTGCCAGCAGCCAGGGCTTGTCGGACACCGGGGAGCTGTTTTTT
TRBV5-1	TRBD1	TRBJ2-5	-	CASSGRGQETQYF	TGCGCCAGCAGCGGCAGGGGGCAAGAGACCCAGTACTTC
TRBV6-4	-	TRBJ2-1	-	CASSDSPVRDGQFF	TGTGCCAGCAGTGACTCACCCGTCCGGGACGGCCAGTTCTTC
TRBV12-3/TRBV12-4	TRBD1	TRBJ1-4	-	CASSDRGRVMANEKLFF	TGTGCCAGCTCGGACAGGGGGCGGGTCATGGCTAATGAAAAACTGTTTTTT
TRBV6-5	-	TRBJ2-7	-	CASSYGGQLYEQYF	TGTGCCAGCAGCTATGGTGGACAGCTCTACGAGCAGTACTTC
TRBV25-1	-	TRBJ2-3	few	CASSEWRDSTDTQYF	TGTGCCAGCAGTGAATGGCGGGACAGCACAGATACGCAGTATTTT
TRBV12-3/TRBV12-4	-	TRBJ2-7	few	CASSLVAGSPYEQYF	TGTGCCAGCAGTTTGGTGGCAGGGAGTCCCTACGAGCAGTACTTC
TRBV6-5	-	TRBJ2-3	-	CASSYFGDSTDTQYF	TGTGCCAGCAGTTATTTCGGAGACAGCACAGATACGCAGTATTTT
TRBV28	-	TRBJ1-4	-	CATQGPGEKEKLFF	TGTGCCACCCAGGGGCCAGGGGAGAAGGAAAAACTGTTTTTT
TRBV20-1	-	TRBJ1-4	-	CSARPGGGTNEKLFF	TGCAGTGCTAGGCCCGGTGGGGGAACTAATGAAAAACTGTTTTTT
TRBV9	-	TRBJ2-3	-	CASSPTARSTDTQYF	TGTGCCAGCAGCCCTACGGCCAGAAGCACAGATACGCAGTATTTT
TRBV3-1	TRBD2	TRBJ2-3	-	CASSQGGAGSTDTQYF	TGTGCCAGCAGCCAAGGAGGAGCGGGGAGCACAGATACGCAGTATTTT
TRBV29-1	TRBD2	TRBJ2-5	few	CSVEDRSGGLGTQYF	TGCAGCGTTGAAGATAGGAGCGGGGGGCTGGGGACCCAGTACTTC
TRBV5-6	-	TRBJ2-2	-	CASSLGGRVTGELFF	TGTGCCAGCAGCTTGGGGGGTCGGGTCACCGGGGAGCTGTTTTTT
TRBV7-6	TRBD1	TRBJ2-5	many	CASSFRDRDQYF	TGTGCCAGCAGCTTCCGTGACAGGGACCAGTACTTC
TRBV12-3/TRBV12-4	TRBD1	TRBJ2-1	few	CASSLSGQGLEQFF	TGTGCCAGCAGTCTATCGGGACAGGGCCTGGAGCAGTTCTTC
TRBV5-1	TRBD2	TRBJ2-1	few	CASSLFWRGSSYNEQFF	TGCGCCAGCAGCTTGTTTTGGCGGGGGAGCTCCTACAATGAGCAGTTCTTC
TRBV11-2	-	TRBJ1-6	few	CASSLGFDSPLHF	TGTGCCAGCAGCCTAGGATTCGATTCACCCCTCCACTTT
TRBV9	-	TRBJ2-7	-	CASSVGGQGPYEQYF	TGTGCCAGCAGCGTAGGAGGGCAGGGACCCTACGAGCAGTACTTC
TRBV6-1	TRBD1	TRBJ2-3	-	CASTEGAAGDTQYF	TGTGCCAGCACCGAGGGGGCGGCTGGAGATACGCAGTATTTT
TRBV29-1	TRBD2	TRBJ2-5	-	CSTILAGVVETQYF	TGCAGCACAATACTAGCGGGGGTGGTGGAGACCCAGTACTTC
TRBV20-1	TRBD2	TRBJ2-1	once	CSADWTSRPSYNEQFF	TGCAGTGCGGACTGGACTAGCCGACCCTCTTACAATGAGCAGTTCTTC
TRBV7-2	-	TRBJ2-1	many	CASRIPFDEQFF	TGTGCCAGTCGTATCCCATTCGATGAGCAGTTCTTC
TRBV29-1	-	TRBJ2-3	-	CSVASGLTLTDTQYF	TGCAGCGTAGCTTCAGGACTAACACTCACAGATACGCAGTATTTT
TRBV5-1	TRBD2	TRBJ2-5	few	CASSLAGSETQYF	TGTGCCAGCAGTTTAGCGGGGAGTGAGACCCAGTACTTC
TRBV20-1	-	TRBJ2-5	few	CSAIAGAVETQYF	TGCAGTGCTATTGCGGGGGCCGTGGAGACCCAGTACTTC
TRBV10-2	-	TRBJ2-7	-	CASSPGRDIEQYF	TGCGCCAGCAGTCCCGGAAGGGACATCGAGCAGTACTTC
TRBV24-1	-	TRBJ2-1	few	CATSAGRFDEQFF	TGTGCCACCAGTGCCGGACGGTTTGATGAGCAGTTCTTC
TRBV5-5	TRBD1	TRBJ1-2	-	CASSWDRGRRGGYTF	TGTGCCAGCAGCTGGGACAGGGGGCGCAGGGGTGGCTACACCTTC
TRBV5-1	TRBD2	TRBJ2-5	once	CASREGLTQETQYF	TGCGCCAGCAGGGAGGGACTAACCCAAGAGACCCAGTACTTC
TRBV24-1	-	TRBJ2-1	-	CATSDRGEQFF	TGTGCCACCAGTGATCGCGGTGAGCAGTTCTTC
TRBV15	-	TRBJ2-2	few	CATSRVQQAGELFF	TGTGCCACCAGTAGAGTTCAACAGGCCGGGGAGCTGTTTTTT
TRBV20-1	TRBD2	TRBJ2-3	few	CSAPERGGPDTQYF	TGCAGTGCCCCGGAACGGGGGGGCCCAGATACGCAGTATTTT
TRBV5-1	-	TRBJ2-7	-	CASSLGGGNEQYF	TGCGCCAGCAGCTTGGGTGGGGGCAACGAGCAGTACTTC